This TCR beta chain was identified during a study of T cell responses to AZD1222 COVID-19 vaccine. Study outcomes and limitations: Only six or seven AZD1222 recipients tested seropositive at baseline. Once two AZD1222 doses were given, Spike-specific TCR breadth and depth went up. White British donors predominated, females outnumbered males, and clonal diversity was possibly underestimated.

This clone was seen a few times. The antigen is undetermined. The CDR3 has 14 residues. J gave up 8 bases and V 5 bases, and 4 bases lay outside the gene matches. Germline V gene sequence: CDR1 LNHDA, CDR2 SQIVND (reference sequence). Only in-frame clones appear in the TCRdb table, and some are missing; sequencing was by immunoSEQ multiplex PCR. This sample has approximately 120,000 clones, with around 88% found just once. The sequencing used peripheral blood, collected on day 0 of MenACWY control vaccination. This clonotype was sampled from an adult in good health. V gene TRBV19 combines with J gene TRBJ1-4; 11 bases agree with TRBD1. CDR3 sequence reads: CASSLRTGGEKLFF. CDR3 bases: TGTGCCAGTAGTTTGAGGACAGGGGGCGAAAAACTGTTTTTT.